This entry describes one T cell receptor (beta chain). This CDR3 is built from 12 residues. The germline V gene has CDR1 SGHDN and CDR2 FVKESK. The J segment lost 7 bases and the V segment lost 4 bases, leaving 3 bases of the junction unmatched. This specimen comes from a study of tumor T cells in aggressive B-cell lymphoma. This table comes from immunoSEQ multiplex PCR, and its TCRdb copy is limited to in-frame clones, with some not included. The top ten hold around 3.4% of the sample, which has 7,000 to 9,500 clones, roughly 85% seen once. The sequence came from an adult with diffuse large B cell lymphoma. Sequenced input: tumor tissue. The chain recombines TRBV14 with TRBJ1-1, with TRBD1 matching 7 bases. In DNA, the CDR3 is TGTGCCAGCAGCCCACAGGGGATTGAAGCTTTCTTT. The encoded protein is CASSPQGIEAFF.